These 30 T cell receptor beta chains were sequenced from one sample in a study of T-cell memory formation after mild COVID-19. MiXCR was run by TCRdb on the 5' RACE reads, yielding one entry per CDR3 protein. The sample lists under 300,000 distinct CDR3 sequences; roughly 9.4% were seen once. Sequencing used PBMCs or a T cell subset sorted from them (not recorded which). These receptors came from a young man who had mild COVID-19 (a few samples of this study predate the infection). Cell type and time point are not known.

Points on this clonotype: At one boundary the junction diverges from the germline segment, which might be a read error. The chain joins TRBV4-2 to TRBJ2-3; D gene ambiguous. CDR1 is LGHNA and CDR2 is YNFKEQ in the germline V gene. The CDR3 covers 16 residues. The CDR3 spells CASSQDVGSGTDTQYF. CDR3 bases: TGCGCCAGCAGCCAAGATGTGGGTTCTGGCACAGATACGCAGTATTTT.

This clonotype has a handful of counts. V is TRBV29-1 and J is TRBJ2-1, with TRBD1 matching 7 bases. The V gene end was trimmed by 6 bases and the J gene end by 4 bases; junction bases not matched to a gene: 9. CDR3 length: 14 residues. Germline V lookup: CDR1 SQVTM, CDR2 ANQGSEA. The CDR3 DNA follows: TGCAGCGTCCAAAAGGACAGGACATACAATGAGCAGTTCTTC. Protein sequence: CSVQKDRTYNEQFF.

The V gene is TRBV7-8, the J gene TRBJ2-6, with D uncertain. The germline V gene encodes CDR1 SGHVS and CDR2 FQNEAQ. The CDR3 has 15 residues. V shed 5 bases and J shed 1 base, with 9 bases lying between them. The CDR3 DNA reads TGTGCCAGCAGCCGAACGGAGTCTGGGGCCAACGTCCTGACTTTC. Translation gives CASSRTESGANVLTF. Complete variable domain (other parts from reference TRBV7-8 and TRBJ2-6): GAGVSQSPRYKVAKRGQDVALRCDPISGHVSLFWYQQALGQGPEFLTYFQNEAQLDKSGLPSDRFFAERPEGSVSTLKIQRTQQEDSAVYLCASSRTESGANVLTFGAGSRLTVL.

The J gene is TRBJ2-5, the V gene TRBV2, with TRBD1 as a possible D gene (5 bases). Trimming pared 5 bases from V and 5 bases from J, leaving 12 bases between. The CDR3 has 13 residues. Germline V gene sequence: CDR1 SNHLY, CDR2 FYNNEI. The CDR3 nucleotides read TGTGCCAGCAGTCCTCTAGGGGATGAGACCCAGTACTTC. This sequence encodes CASSPLGDETQYF.

Many counts were recorded for this clonotype. This chain uses TRBV4-1 with TRBJ2-1; 10 bases map to TRBD2. The CDR3 spans 16 residues. V shed 0 bases, J shed 4 bases, and the junction held 3 bases outside the gene matches. The germline CDR1 and CDR2 sequences are MGHRA and YSYEKL. CDR3 bases: TGCGCCAGCAGCCAAGACCGGACTAGCGGATACAATGAGCAGTTCTTC. It is translated as CASSQDRTSGYNEQFF.

This sequence joins TRBV4-3 and TRBJ2-1; unclear D gene. V lost 0 bases and J 6 bases, leaving 6 bases between the germline ends. Germline assignment: CDR1 LGHNA and CDR2 YSLEER. The CDR3 extends over 13 amino acids. CDR3 sequence: CASSQDTGNEQFF. In DNA form, the CDR3 reads TGCGCCAGCAGCCAAGATACTGGCAATGAGCAGTTCTTC.

The gene calls are TRBV4-1 and TRBJ1-5; D is ambiguous. Trimming shortened V by 6 bases and J by 9 bases, and 21 bases separated the two germline ends. Germline CDR1 MGHRA, CDR2 YSYEKL. The CDR3 sequence is 15 residues long. This CDR3 reads CASRPGAVGSGPQHF. The CDR3 DNA sequence: TGCGCCAGCAGACCCGGTGCGGTTGGGTCGGGGCCCCAGCATTTT.

A few counts support this clonotype. J is TRBJ1-4 and V is TRBV20-1, with 10 bases that match TRBD1. CDR3 length: 13 residues. Germline assignment: CDR1 DFQATT and CDR2 SNEGSKA (reference sequence). Unmatched junction bases numbered 2, after V lost 3 bases and J lost 7 bases. CDR3 nucleotide sequence: TGCAGTGCTAGGGGACAGGGGCCTGAAAAACTGTTTTTT. Translation gives CSARGQGPEKLFF.

The sample holds a few counts of this clonotype. The chain recombines TRBV27 with TRBJ1-2; tentatively, D is TRBD1 (5 bases). V was shortened by 8 bases and J by 4 bases, with 17 bases between the two germline ends. Germline values: CDR1 MNHEY, CDR2 SMNVEV (reference sequence). The CDR3 has 14 amino acids. The CDR3 DNA reads TGTGCCAGCTTACGGGACGCCGGCAGCTATGGCTACACCTTC. It translates to CASLRDAGSYGYTF.

V is TRBV20-1 and J is TRBJ1-2; 7 bases fit TRBD1. The germline V gene has CDR1 DFQATT and CDR2 SNEGSKA (reference sequence). CDR3 length: 11 residues. Trimming at V came to 6 bases and at J to 5 bases, leaving 3 bases not matched to a gene. The CDR3 DNA reads as TGCAGTGCCCCGGGACAGTATGGCTACACCTTC. It translates to CSAPGQYGYTF.

This clonotype was found a few times. The chain couples TRBV13 to TRBJ2-7; D is possibly TRBD2 (5 bases). The V and J ends lost 6 bases and 5 bases respectively, with 20 bases between them. Germline CDR1 is PRHDT and CDR2 is FYEKMQ (reference sequence). The CDR3 is 15 residues long. CDR3 bases: TGTGCCAGCAGTTCGATCCGCGGGCGGGCAAACGAGCAGTACTTC. Its protein product is CASSSIRGRANEQYF.

V usage is TRBV29-1 and J usage is TRBJ1-2, with 7 bases aligning to TRBD1. CDR3 length equals 13 residues. CDR1 and CDR2 (germline): SQVTM, ANQGSEA. The V segment lost 1 base and the J segment 7 bases; nucleotides outside the gene matches: 6. The CDR3 DNA sequence: TGCAGCGTTGAAGGACAGGGTGCTGGTGGCTACACCTTC. This sequence encodes CSVEGQGAGGYTF.

This clonotype was observed a handful of times. This rearrangement joins TRBV5-1 to TRBJ2-1, with 7 bases lining up with TRBD2. J was trimmed by 0 bases and V by 0 bases; bases with no gene match: 0. The germline V gene encodes CDR1 SGHRS and CDR2 YFSETQ. There are 15 residues in the CDR3. The CDR3 loop reads CASSLASGSYNEQFF. CDR3 nucleotide sequence: TGCGCCAGCAGCTTGGCTAGCGGCTCCTACAATGAGCAGTTCTTC.

The chain employs TRBV7-2 and TRBJ1-6, with D unresolved. The ends were cut back, 1 base at V and 0 bases at J, with 7 bases in the middle. Germline CDR1 reads SGHTA; CDR2 reads FQGNSA. The CDR3 covers 16 residues. CDR3 region: CASSLVRSSYNSPLHF. The CDR3 region has the DNA TGTGCCAGCAGCTTAGTTCGGAGCTCCTATAATTCACCCCTCCACTTT.

This clonotype was counted many times. The chain employs TRBV4-3 and TRBJ2-7, with 7 bases aligning to TRBD1. V trimming: 4 bases; J trimming: 3 bases; junction bases outside the gene matches: 9. The germline V gene encodes CDR1 LGHNA and CDR2 YSLEER. CDR3 length equals 15 residues. The CDR3 nucleotides read TGCGCCAGCAGCCGCCGACAGGGTGGGGGCTACGAGCAGTACTTC. This codes for CASSRRQGGGYEQYF.

This chain connects TRBV5-4 to TRBJ1-4, with 7 positions matching TRBD1. This CDR3 spans 15 amino acids. Germline values: CDR1 SGHNT, CDR2 YYREEE (reference sequence). The trim removed 1 base at V and 8 bases at J, leaving 8 bases unmatched. The CDR3 here is CASSLRAGGREKLFF. CDR3 sequence (DNA): TGTGCCAGCAGCTTGCGGGCAGGGGGGCGAGAAAAACTGTTTTTT.

This clonotype turned up a few times. V and J are TRBV7-2 and TRBJ2-7, with D perhaps given as TRBD1 or TRBD2 (6 bases each). The length of the CDR3 is 17 residues. Trimming left V 4 bases short and J 8 bases short, with 27 bases between. In germline, CDR1 is SGHTA, CDR2 FQGNSA. CDR3 DNA: TGTGCCAGCAGCTCCGCCTGGGCGGGGACAACCCTCCGCAAGCAGTACTTC. This sequence encodes CASSSAWAGTTLRKQYF.

V and J are TRBV20-1 and TRBJ2-1; 8 bases line up with TRBD2. The CDR3 has 12 residues. The V and J ends lost 3 bases and 6 bases, in that order; junction bases with no gene match: 1. From germline, CDR1 is DFQATT and CDR2 SNEGSKA (reference sequence). The CDR3 protein is CSASGRVNEQFF. In DNA, the CDR3 is TGCAGTGCTAGCGGGAGGGTCAATGAGCAGTTCTTC.

The gene calls are TRBV15 and TRBJ1-4; D is ambiguous. Trimming pared 2 bases from V and 0 bases from J, leaving 10 bases between. The CDR3 is 16 residues long. Germline assignment: CDR1 LNHNV and CDR2 YYDKDF (reference sequence). The CDR3 DNA is TGTGCCACCAGCAGAAAGCCTGGGGCAACTAATGAAAAACTGTTTTTT. Translation gives CATSRKPGATNEKLFF.

This clonotype turned up a few times. The rearrangement joins TRBV20-1 to TRBJ2-1; 9 bases are a match to TRBD1. There are 16 residues in the CDR3. The V segment lost 5 bases and the J segment 6 bases; nucleotides outside the gene matches: 14. CDR1 and CDR2 from the germline V gene are DFQATT and SNEGSKA (reference sequence). The CDR3 spells CSAPNGQGSSGNEQFF. CDR3 DNA sequence: TGCAGTGCTCCCAACGGACAGGGGAGTAGTGGCAATGAGCAGTTCTTC.

This clonotype has more than one count but fewer than ten. This chain links TRBV7-2 with TRBJ2-3, with D unresolved. This CDR3 has 13 amino acids. V dropped 7 bases and J dropped 7 bases, with 15 bases sitting between them. In germline, CDR1 is SGHTA, CDR2 FQGNSA. This CDR3 reads CASTAPSRYTQYF. The CDR3 nucleotides are TGTGCCAGCACCGCACCGAGCAGGTATACGCAGTATTTT.

This clonotype occurred a few times. The chain links TRBV4-2 to TRBJ2-7; unclear D gene. V was clipped by 0 bases and J by 2 bases, with 14 bases between them. From germline, CDR1 is LGHNA and CDR2 YNFKEQ. This CDR3 spans 16 amino acids. CDR3 nucleotide sequence: TGTGCCAGCAGCCAAGAAGCCCAGGCGGCTGCCTACGAGCAGTACTTC. Residues: CASSQEAQAAAYEQYF.

This clonotype was detected a few times. The chain joins TRBV6-2 or TRBV6-3 to TRBJ2-4, with 7 bases matching TRBD2. Germline V gene lookup returns CDR1 MNHEY and CDR2 SVGEGT. The V segment lost 9 bases and the J segment 9 bases; nucleotides outside the gene matches: 14. The CDR3 has 14 amino acids. Here the CDR3 DNA reads TGTGCCAGTGTAGCGGGTCCCTTCCAGGTCATTCAGTACTTC. It encodes CASVAGPFQVIQYF.

This clonotype was counted a few times. The V call is TRBV11-1, the J call TRBJ2-1; TRBD2 might be the D (7 bases). Per germline, CDR1 SGHAT and CDR2 FQDESV (reference sequence). The CDR3 runs 17 residues. V was cut by 5 bases and J by 4 bases, with 21 bases left in between. The CDR3 here is CASSPRGGLRGYNEQFF. Written as DNA, the CDR3 is TGTGCCAGCAGCCCAAGGGGGGGCTTGAGAGGATACAATGAGCAGTTCTTC.

This clonotype turned up a few times. The chain has TRBV5-1 and TRBJ2-3, with D unresolved. Trimming removed 2 bases from V and 1 base from J, with 8 bases in between. This CDR3 contains 14 residues. Germline CDR1 is SGHRS and CDR2 is YFSETQ. The CDR3, as DNA: TGCGCCAGCAGCTTACAAATAGGCACAGATACGCAGTATTTT. Translated, it gives CASSLQIGTDTQYF.

This clonotype was observed a few times. The CDR3: CASTDTQNTEAFF. The DNA of the CDR3 is TGCGCCAGCACGGACACCCAAAACACTGAAGCTTTCTTT. The J gene is TRBJ1-1, the V gene TRBV5-1; D might be TRBD1 (5 bases). This CDR3 comprises 13 residues. V shed 6 bases and J shed 2 bases, with 11 bases lying between them. Germline CDR1 is SGHRS and CDR2 is YFSETQ.

This clonotype appeared a few times. The rearrangement uses TRBV12-3 or TRBV12-4 and TRBJ1-2; 7 positions agree with TRBD1. V shed 10 bases and J 2 bases; nucleotides not matched to a gene: 4. The CDR3 extends over 12 amino acids. The CDR3 sequence is CATTTGNYGYTF. Here the CDR3 DNA reads TGTGCCACCACGACAGGGAACTATGGCTACACCTTC.

This clonotype turned up a few times. The chain is built from TRBV30 and TRBJ1-1; 7 bases are shared with TRBD1. Germline V gene sequence: CDR1 GTSNPN, CDR2 SVGIG (reference sequence). This CDR3 is 12 amino acids long. Trimming cost V 2 bases and J 5 bases; bases outside gene matches: 2. The CDR3 protein is CAWSQGGTEAFF. CDR3 nucleotide sequence: TGTGCCTGGAGTCAGGGGGGGACTGAAGCTTTCTTT.

This chain uses TRBV6-5 with TRBJ1-2; 7 bases map to TRBD1. Germline CDR1 and CDR2: MNHEY and SVGAGI. CDR3 length: 15 amino acids. The V gene end was trimmed by 2 bases and the J gene end by 5 bases; junction bases not matched to a gene: 8. As DNA, the CDR3 is TGTGCCAGCAGTTACCTGCGGACAGGAGGTTATGGCTACACCTTC. It translates to CASSYLRTGGYGYTF.

This chain links TRBV12-3 or TRBV12-4 with TRBJ1-1, with a weak D call TRBD1 (5 bases). The CDR3 runs 14 residues. The germline V and J ends were trimmed by 6 bases and 5 bases, with 16 bases remaining between them. The DNA of the CDR3 is TGTGCCAGCAGCCGAGTGGGGCCGGGGACTGAAGCTTTCTTT. This translates into CASSRVGPGTEAFF.